This is a list of T cell receptor beta chains from one sample in a study of blood T cell repertoires in COVID-19. Sequencing used immunoSEQ multiplex PCR; TCRdb keeps in-frame clones, though not all of them. The sample lists 150,000 to 250,000 clones, around 80% occurring once. The sample comprised peripheral blood. These receptors were obtained from a human donor with acute or convalescent COVID-19. The donor label of this sample is uncertain. The CDR3 runs from the conserved cysteine through the conserved F or W. The D gene is left open where the match is weak. Size is omitted from some rows. Given values are once, few, many or a class for expanded clones.

>TRBV18|TRBJ2-7|-|-
CASSPNLARAGEQYF
TGTGCCAGCTCACCAAACCTAGCGAGGGCAGGGGAGCAGTACTTC
>TRBV5-1|TRBJ2-5|TRBD2|-
CASSKLAGVEETQYF
TGCGCCAGCAGCAAGCTAGCGGGAGTAGAAGAGACCCAGTACTTC
>TRBV18|TRBJ2-7|TRBD1|-
CASSHTTGGNYEQYF
TGTGCCAGCTCACACACGACAGGGGGGAACTACGAGCAGTACTTC
>TRBV4-2|TRBJ2-2|-|-
CASPKKSGTGELFF
TGTGCCAGCCCCAAAAAAAGCGGAACCGGGGAGCTGTTTTTT
>TRBV11-1|TRBJ2-7|-|-
CASSLVPSSSSYEQYF
TGTGCCAGCAGCTTGGTTCCGTCCAGTTCATCCTACGAGCAGTACTTC
>TRBV11-2|TRBJ2-2|-|-
CASSFDRTNTGELFF
TGTGCCAGCAGCTTTGACAGAACGAACACCGGGGAGCTGTTTTTT
>TRBV19|TRBJ2-6|-|few
CASTAPWRADSSGANVLTF
TGTGCCAGTACGGCCCCTTGGAGGGCAGATAGCTCTGGGGCCAACGTCCTGACTTTC
>TRBV11-2|TRBJ1-1|-|-
CASSPGQRNTEAFF
TGTGCCAGCAGTCCGGGACAACGTAACACTGAAGCTTTCTTT
>TRBV9|TRBJ2-1|TRBD2|once
CASSVDGGRDEQFF
TGTGCCAGCAGCGTAGATGGAGGGAGGGATGAGCAGTTCTTC
>TRBV14|TRBJ1-6|-|few
CASSQLRSWDSPLHF
TGTGCCAGCAGCCAACTGAGGAGCTGGGATTCACCCCTCCACTTT
>TRBV30|TRBJ2-4|-|-
CAWGLQRSNIQYF
TGTGCCTGGGGCCTGCAGCGGAGTAACATTCAGTACTTC
>TRBV3-1/TRBV3-2|TRBJ2-2|TRBD2|-
CASSRREANTGELFF
TGTGCCAGCAGTCGGCGGGAGGCGAACACCGGGGAGCTGTTTTTT
>TRBV11-2|TRBJ1-1|-|-
CASSLSRGTEAFF
TGTGCCAGCAGCTTATCACGGGGGACTGAAGCTTTCTTT
>TRBV19|TRBJ2-1|-|once
CATKGLPPNNEQFF
TGTGCCACCAAGGGACTTCCTCCCAACAATGAGCAGTTCTTC
>TRBV29-1|TRBJ1-6|TRBD1|-
CSTRQGDNSPLHF
TGCAGCACCCGACAGGGTGATAATTCACCCCTCCACTTT
>TRBV28|TRBJ2-7|-|once
CASSLYEQYF
TGTGCCAGCAGTCTTTACGAGCAGTACTTC
>TRBV6-4|TRBJ1-5|TRBD1|-
CASSDSGQGTELSQPQHF
TGTGCCAGCAGTGACTCAGGACAGGGCACTGAGTTGAGTCAGCCCCAGCATTTT
>TRBV12-3/TRBV12-4|TRBJ1-2|-|-
CASRPDWGQGYTF
TGTGCCAGTCGACCCGATTGGGGGCAGGGCTACACCTTC
>TRBV19|TRBJ2-5|TRBD2|-
CASSISGRAQETQYF
TGTGCCAGTAGTATTAGCGGGAGGGCCCAAGAGACCCAGTACTTC
>TRBV2|TRBJ1-2|-|-
CASSARVGYGYTF
TGTGCCAGCAGTGCCAGGGTTGGGTATGGCTACACCTTC
>TRBV6-2/TRBV6-3|TRBJ2-5|TRBD1|-
CASSQGQGNIGETQYF
TGTGCCAGCAGCCAGGGACAGGGGAATATTGGCGAGACCCAGTACTTC
>TRBV6-5|TRBJ2-2|TRBD1|-
CASRRQGDFGELFF
TGTGCCAGCAGACGACAGGGGGACTTCGGGGAGCTGTTTTTT
>TRBV6-2/TRBV6-3|TRBJ1-5|TRBD1|-
CASRPTGGQVSNQPQHF
TGTGCCAGCAGGCCTACAGGGGGCCAGGTCAGCAATCAGCCCCAGCATTTT
>TRBV3-1/TRBV3-2|TRBJ2-3|-|-
CASSQDPTSVAQYF
TGTGCCAGCAGCCAAGATCCGACGAGCGTAGCGCAGTATTTT
>TRBV28|TRBJ1-4|TRBD1|-
CASSTGGLAEKLFF
TGTGCCAGCAGTACAGGGGGCTTGGCTGAAAAACTGTTTTTT
>TRBV12-2|TRBJ1-4|-|-
CASRLGTGGVEKLFF
TGTGCAAGTCGCTTAGGGACAGGGGGCGTTGAAAAACTGTTTTTT
>TRBV24-1|TRBJ2-1|-|-
CATSGLRDSNEQFF
TGTGCCACCAGTGGCCTCCGGGACTCCAATGAGCAGTTCTTC
>TRBV5-1|TRBJ2-5|TRBD2|-
CASSSGLAGVANGWGETQYF
TGCGCCAGCAGCTCGGGACTAGCGGGAGTGGCAAACGGATGGGGAGAGACCCAGTACTTC
>TRBV19|TRBJ2-1|TRBD1|-
CASSISGQAYSNEQFF
TGTGCCAGTAGTATATCTGGACAGGCCTATTCCAATGAGCAGTTCTTC
>TRBV6-5|TRBJ2-3|-|-
CASSTGSGTDTQYF
TGTGCCAGCAGTACGGGGTCCGGCACAGATACGCAGTATTTT
>TRBV19|TRBJ1-3|TRBD1|-
CASSLQGGSGNTIYF
TGTGCCAGTAGTCTCCAGGGGGGCTCTGGAAACACCATATATTTT
>TRBV10-3|TRBJ2-1|TRBD2|-
CAISEVASGRSYNEQFF
TGTGCCATCAGTGAGGTCGCTAGCGGGCGCTCCTACAATGAGCAGTTCTTC
>TRBV4-2|TRBJ2-3|-|-
CASSQDMAAALPDTQYF
TGTGCCAGCAGCCAAGATATGGCAGCGGCCCTCCCGGATACGCAGTATTTT
>TRBV6-5|TRBJ1-2|-|-
CASSYPGNYGYTF
TGTGCCAGCAGTTACCCGGGTAACTATGGCTACACCTTC
>TRBV19|TRBJ2-6|-|-
CASTPTGVSGANVLTF
TGTGCCAGTACCCCGACGGGGGTTTCTGGGGCCAACGTCCTGACTTTC
>TRBV5-4|TRBJ2-6|TRBD1|-
CASSPSTGQGVFSGANVLTF
TGTGCCAGCAGCCCGTCGACTGGACAGGGGGTATTTTCTGGGGCCAACGTCCTGACTTTC
>TRBV7-8|TRBJ2-1|TRBD2|once
CASSLYVSGGREQFF
TGTGCCAGCAGCTTATATGTTAGCGGGGGTCGTGAGCAGTTCTTC
>TRBV5-6|TRBJ2-2|TRBD1|-
CASSPGTGITGELFF
TGTGCCAGCAGCCCAGGGACAGGGATCACCGGGGAGCTGTTTTTT
>TRBV6-6|TRBJ1-5|TRBD1|-
CASSYPGQGAQPQHF
TGTGCCAGCAGTTATCCGGGACAGGGCGCTCAGCCCCAGCATTTT
>TRBV5-4|TRBJ2-1|-|-
CASSLWELGRPYNEQFF
TGTGCCAGCAGCTTGTGGGAGCTCGGGAGACCCTACAATGAGCAGTTCTTC
>TRBV28|TRBJ1-6|-|few
CASSPTGYNSPLHF
TGTGCCAGCAGCCCCACAGGGTACAATTCACCCCTCCACTTT
>TRBV20-1|TRBJ1-4|-|-
CSASSHTNEKLFF
TGCAGTGCAAGTTCCCATACTAATGAAAAACTGTTTTTT
>TRBV3-1/TRBV3-2|TRBJ2-7|TRBD2|-
CASSRAGIAGPYEQYF
TGTGCCAGCAGCCGTGCGGGGATAGCGGGGCCATACGAGCAGTACTTC
>TRBV28|TRBJ1-3|TRBD1|-
CASSSPGGGNTIYF
TGTGCCAGCAGTTCCCCAGGGGGAGGAAACACCATATATTTT
>TRBV6-5|TRBJ2-7|TRBD1|-
CASLPGGKDEQYF
TGTGCCAGCCTTCCAGGGGGCAAGGACGAGCAGTACTTC
>TRBV18|TRBJ2-3|-|-
CASSPRNADTQYF
TGTGCCAGCTCACCACGAAACGCGGATACGCAGTATTTT
>TRBV29-1|TRBJ1-1|-|-
CSVVMSQRAFF
TGCAGCGTTGTAATGTCACAGCGGGCTTTCTTT
>TRBV6-5|TRBJ2-7|TRBD1|-
CASSKSGTGAYEQYF
TGTGCCAGCAGTAAATCCGGGACAGGGGCCTACGAGCAGTACTTC
>TRBV15|TRBJ2-2|-|-
CATSRGLPNTGELFF
TGTGCCACCAGCCGAGGACTACCGAACACCGGGGAGCTGTTTTTT
>TRBV6-6|TRBJ2-3|TRBD1|-
CASSLPGGADTQYF
TGTGCCAGCAGCCTTCCAGGGGGCGCAGATACGCAGTATTTT